In this sample, the clone carrying this T cell receptor (beta chain) turned up many times. Trimming removed 5 bases from V and 5 bases from J, with 17 bases in between. Germline lookup yields CDR1 SEHNR and CDR2 FQNEAQ (reference sequence). This CDR3 has 15 amino acids. This library used roughly 430 ng RNA and molecular barcoded adaptors spanning alpha/delta and beta/gamma chains. TCRdb analysed the reads with MiXCR anew, one entry per CDR3 protein. Of around 29,000 distinct CDR3 sequences listed, about 15% are singletons. This entry belongs to a study of read filtering for tumor transcriptome and immune sequencing. Study at large: DNase treatment preceded whole-transcriptome library preparation.

The V and J genes are TRBV7-9 and TRBJ2-3; weak D call: TRBD2 (6 bases). This sequence was found in a donor aged 40 or over with multiple myeloma. The sequenced sample consisted of a population of CD138-negative cells sorted from bone marrow. CDR3 coding DNA: TGTGCCAGCAGCCCAGTAGCGGAGCCGGGAGATACGCAGTATTTT. It is translated as CASSPVAEPGDTQYF.